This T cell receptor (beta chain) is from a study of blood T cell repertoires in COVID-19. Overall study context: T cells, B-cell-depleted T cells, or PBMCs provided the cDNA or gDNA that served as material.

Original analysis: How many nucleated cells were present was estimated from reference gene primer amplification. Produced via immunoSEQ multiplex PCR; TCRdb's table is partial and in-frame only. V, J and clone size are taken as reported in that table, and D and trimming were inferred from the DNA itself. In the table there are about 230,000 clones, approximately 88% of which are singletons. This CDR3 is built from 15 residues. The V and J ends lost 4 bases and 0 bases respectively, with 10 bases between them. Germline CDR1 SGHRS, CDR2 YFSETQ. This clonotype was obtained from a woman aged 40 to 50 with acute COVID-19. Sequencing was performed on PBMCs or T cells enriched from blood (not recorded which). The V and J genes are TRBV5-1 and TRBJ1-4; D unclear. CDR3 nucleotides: TGCGCCAGCAGCCCGCGCGAAGCAACTAATGAAAAACTGTTTTTT. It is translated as CASSPREATNEKLFF.